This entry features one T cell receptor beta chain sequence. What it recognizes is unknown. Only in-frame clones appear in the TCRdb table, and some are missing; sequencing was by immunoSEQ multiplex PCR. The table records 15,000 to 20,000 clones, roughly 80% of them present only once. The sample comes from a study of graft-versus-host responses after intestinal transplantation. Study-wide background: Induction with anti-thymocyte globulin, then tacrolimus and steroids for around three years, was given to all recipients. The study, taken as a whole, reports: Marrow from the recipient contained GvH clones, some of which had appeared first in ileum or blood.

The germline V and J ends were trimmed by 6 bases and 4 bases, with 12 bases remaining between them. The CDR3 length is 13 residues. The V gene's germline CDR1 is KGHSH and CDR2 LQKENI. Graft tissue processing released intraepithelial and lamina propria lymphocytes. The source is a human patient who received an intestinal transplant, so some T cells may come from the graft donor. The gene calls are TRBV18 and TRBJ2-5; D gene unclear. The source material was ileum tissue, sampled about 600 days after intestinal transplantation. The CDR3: CASSQNDRETQYF. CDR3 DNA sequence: TGTGCCAGCTCCCAAAACGACCGAGAGACCCAGTACTTC.